A single sample is the source of the 20 T cell receptor beta chains below, sequenced in a study of blood T cells in healthy people across ages. Sample-barcoded 5' priming and a J-beta primer mix drove a second PCR of roughly 7 to 11 cycles. TCRdb re-analysed the 5' RACE reads in MiXCR, keeping a single row per CDR3 protein. This table holds 750,000 to 950,000 distinct CDR3 sequences, 53% found once. The sequenced sample consisted of blood. The receptors stem from an elderly man in good health.

The genes are TRBV5-1 and TRBJ2-6; 13 nucleotides match TRBD2. This CDR3 spans 19 amino acids. Germline CDR1 is SGHRS and CDR2 is YFSETQ. The trim removed 7 bases at V and 1 base at J, leaving 11 bases unmatched. The CDR3 loop is CASRTSGSGTVSGANVLTF. CDR3 DNA: TGCGCCAGCCGGACTAGCGGGAGCGGGACAGTATCTGGGGCCAACGTCCTGACTTTC.

This clonotype was seen ten or more times. This chain connects TRBV29-1 to TRBJ2-7, with TRBD1 identical over 8 bases. With V trimmed by 4 bases and J by 6 bases, 8 bases remained unmatched. This CDR3 is built from 13 residues. CDR1 and CDR2 (germline): SQVTM, ANQGSEA. CDR3 in amino acids: CSVALDRVREQYF. For the CDR3, the DNA is TGCAGCGTTGCTCTGGACAGGGTTCGCGAGCAGTACTTC.

The table lists this clonotype with a count of one. The CDR3 DNA reads TGTGCCACCAGCACAGGAGGCGCCATTCAGTACTTC. This gives the protein CATSTGGAIQYF. This sequence joins TRBV15 and TRBJ2-4, with D possibly matching TRBD2 (5 bases). Trimming cost V 4 bases and J 9 bases, with 10 bases left between them. This CDR3 is 12 amino acids long. Germline CDR1 is LNHNV and CDR2 is YYDKDF (reference sequence).

CDR3 in amino acids: CASSQARSGELFF. CDR3 coding DNA: TGTGCCAGCAGCCAAGCAAGATCCGGGGAGCTGTTTTTT. The chain links TRBV14 to TRBJ2-2; no definite D call. The CDR3 covers 13 residues. Germline lookup yields CDR1 SGHDN and CDR2 FVKESK. Trimming pared 1 base from V and 6 bases from J, leaving 6 bases between. Supplemented by reference TRBV14 and TRBJ2-2, the full variable domain reads EAGVTQFPSHSVIEKGQTVTLRCDPISGHDNLYWYRRVMGKEIKFLLHFVKESKQDESGMPNNRFLAERTGGTYSTLKVQPAELEDSGVYFCASSQARSGELFFGEGSRLTVL.

The chain links TRBV3-1 to TRBJ2-5, with D uncertain. Gene TRBJ2-4 matches the end of the DNA better, so the J call may be wrong. Germline CDR1 is LGHDT and CDR2 is YNNKEL (reference sequence). There are 15 residues in the CDR3. Written as DNA, the CDR3 is TGTGCCAGCAGCCCTGGCGCTGGAACCAAAAACATTCAGTACTTC. Its protein is CASSPGAGTKNIQYF.

The CDR3 loop reads CASAVGQGARNEQFF. CDR3 in DNA: TGCGCCAGCGCTGTGGGGCAGGGGGCGCGAAATGAGCAGTTCTTC. The V gene is TRBV5-1, the J gene TRBJ2-1; TRBD1 aligns across 8 bases. The germline gives CDR1 SGHRS, CDR2 YFSETQ. The CDR3 has 15 residues. J gave up 7 bases and V 7 bases, and 13 bases lay outside the gene matches.

The chain uses TRBV29-1 and TRBJ2-7; the D gene is possibly TRBD1 (5 bases). In germline, CDR1 is SQVTM, CDR2 ANQGSEA. The V and J ends lost 0 bases and 0 bases respectively, with 9 bases between them. This CDR3 has 14 amino acids. The DNA for the CDR3 is TGCAGCGTTGAAGATTCCCAGGGCTCCTACGAGCAGTACTTC. It specifies CSVEDSQGSYEQYF.

The chain joins TRBV4-1 to TRBJ2-1, with D possibly TRBD2 on 5 matching bases. The ends were cut back, 1 base at V and 13 bases at J, with 11 bases in the middle. Germline V gene data show CDR1 as MGHRA and CDR2 as YSYEKL. This CDR3 is built from 12 residues. The CDR3 DNA sequence: TGCGCCAGCAGCCAAGCTGGGGAGACCCAGTTCTTC. Residues: CASSQAGETQFF.

This clonotype was observed a handful of times. The V call is TRBV29-1, the J call TRBJ1-2; 7 bases align to TRBD1. Trimming took 6 bases from V and 6 from J; bases not matched to a gene: 4. The CDR3 is 11 residues long. Looked up from germline, CDR1 is SQVTM and CDR2 is ANQGSEA. The DNA for the CDR3 is TGCAGCGTAGGCAGGGGGGATGGCTACACCTTC. Its translation: CSVGRGDGYTF.

This clonotype was detected a few times. The chain joins TRBV5-1 to TRBJ2-7; 7 bases are a match to TRBD1. Germline V gives CDR1 SGHRS, CDR2 YFSETQ. Germline trimming cut 4 bases from V and 3 bases from J; bases unmatched to any gene: 16. This CDR3 has 17 amino acids. The CDR3 DNA reads as TGCGCCAGCAGCCTACGTTTGACAGGGATTAGGATCTACGAGCAGTACTTC. Its protein product is CASSLRLTGIRIYEQYF.

J is TRBJ2-1 and V is TRBV7-3; 11 bases match TRBD2. This CDR3 has 16 amino acids. Germline V gene lookup returns CDR1 SGHTA and CDR2 FQGTGA. Trimming cost V 8 bases and J 0 bases; bases outside gene matches: 6. The CDR3 reads CASGTSGPSSYNEQFF. The DNA for the CDR3 is TGTGCCAGCGGGACTAGCGGACCGAGCTCCTACAATGAGCAGTTCTTC.

This clonotype occurred a few times. The rearrangement links TRBV7-2 to TRBJ2-4; D gene ambiguous. The CDR3 has 14 amino acids. Trimming took off 5 bases at V and 4 bases at J, with 12 bases between the two ends. CDR1 SGHTA and CDR2 FQGNSA come from the germline V gene. The CDR3 DNA is TGTGCCAGCAGCGCGTCGGTGGTAAAAAACATTCAGTACTTC. Amino acid sequence: CASSASVVKNIQYF. The entire variable domain, with the rest obtained from reference TRBV7-2 and TRBJ2-4, is as follows: GAGVSQSPSNKVTEKGKDVELRCDPISGHTALYWYRQSLGQGLEFLIYFQGNSAPDKSGLPSDRFSAERTGGSVSTLTIQRTQQEDSAVYLCASSASVVKNIQYFGAGTRLSVL.

The V call is TRBV14, the J call TRBJ2-5; weak D call: TRBD2 (6 bases). Trimming removed 4 bases at V and 2 bases at J, with 11 bases between. Germline V gene sequence: CDR1 SGHDN, CDR2 FVKESK. This CDR3 has 14 amino acids. Here the CDR3 reads CASSRRGPQETQYF. As DNA, the CDR3 is TGTGCCAGCAGCCGGCGGGGCCCACAAGAGACCCAGTACTTC.

This clonotype was observed a few times. This chain uses TRBV7-9 with TRBJ2-7; possibly TRBD2 for D (6 bases). The germline V and J ends were trimmed by 8 bases and 1 base, with 18 bases remaining between them. Looked up from germline, CDR1 is SEHNR and CDR2 is FQNEAQ (reference sequence). This CDR3 has 15 residues. The CDR3 sequence is CASAGGGIKSYEQYF. The CDR3, as DNA: TGTGCCAGCGCCGGTGGAGGGATTAAGTCCTACGAGCAGTACTTC.

CDR3 sequence: CASSLTSGGVVEQYF. In nucleotides, the CDR3 is TGTGCCAGCAGCTTGACCTCCGGCGGGGTTGTCGAGCAGTACTTC. The rearrangement joins TRBV7-6 to TRBJ2-4, with D perhaps matching TRBD2 (6 bases). The J call may be incorrect, as the DNA end agrees better with TRBJ2-7. This CDR3 is 15 amino acids long. Germline CDR1 is SGHVS and CDR2 is FNYEAQ.

The J gene is TRBJ2-3, the V gene TRBV5-1; a weak D match, TRBD1 (6 bases). From germline, CDR1 is SGHRS and CDR2 YFSETQ. This CDR3 has 13 residues. V was cut by 0 bases and J by 14 bases, with 16 bases left in between. As DNA, the CDR3 is TGCGCCAGCAGCTTGGCAGGGACACCATACGCGTATTTT. It translates to CASSLAGTPYAYF.

The genes are TRBV7-8 and TRBJ1-1, with D tentatively TRBD1 (6 bases). V was trimmed by 8 bases and J by 0 bases, leaving 16 bases between them. CDR1 SGHVS and CDR2 FQNEAQ come from the germline V gene. This CDR3 is 15 amino acids long. The CDR3 nucleotides are TGTGCCAGCGGGATTCTAACAGGGTTGAACACTGAAGCTTTCTTT. Encoded protein: CASGILTGLNTEAFF.

This rearrangement joins TRBV20-1 to TRBJ2-1; 8 bases align to TRBD2. The CDR3 spans 16 residues. In germline, CDR1 is DFQATT, CDR2 SNEGSKA (reference sequence). The V segment lost 0 bases and the J segment 4 bases; nucleotides outside the gene matches: 8. The CDR3 coding sequence is TGCAGTGCTAGAGAGAACGCGGGAGGTCCTTACAATGAGCAGTTCTTC. This gives the protein CSARENAGGPYNEQFF.

V usage is TRBV9 and J usage is TRBJ1-1; the match to TRBD1 covers 8 bases. Germline assignment: CDR1 SGDLS and CDR2 YYNGEE. V lost 4 bases and J lost 1; bases outside the gene matches: 6. This CDR3 has 15 residues. In nucleotides, the CDR3 is TGTGCCAGCAGCTCTAGGACAGGGCCGAACACTGAAGCTTTCTTT. It yields the protein CASSSRTGPNTEAFF.

The genes are TRBV5-1 and TRBJ2-1; D remains unclear. V shed 2 bases and J shed 3 bases, with 12 bases lying between them. This CDR3 spans 15 amino acids. In germline, CDR1 is SGHRS, CDR2 YFSETQ. The CDR3 protein is CASSLMAPDYNEQFF. CDR3 nucleotide sequence: TGCGCCAGCAGCTTAATGGCCCCGGACTACAATGAGCAGTTCTTC.